The sequence of this T cell receptor (beta chain) was determined in a study of cytomegalovirus exposure and HLA in healthy donors. Study-level points and caveats: A missense DCLRE1C variant was associated with V- and J-gene trimming of TCR beta chains in a later analysis, and an independent cohort replicated the association. Researchers reported that three CMV-associated chains were confirmed in vitro as CMV antigen-specific.

In germline, CDR1 is SGHTA, CDR2 FQGNSA. CDR3 size: 16 residues. Trimming took 5 bases from V and 6 from J; bases not matched to a gene: 16. In the case of this clone: Its antigen is undetermined.

A multiplex PCR was run with 60 Vbeta primers and 13 Jbeta primers. In the original workflow: Later, an analysis found about 83 million unique TCR beta chains, and about 9.9 million of these were shared. Assay used: immunoSEQ multiplex PCR; TCRdb lists only in-frame clones, some missing. V, J and clone size are those of that table, while D and trimming were read from the DNA. This table has some 60,000 clones, more than 75% appearing once. The TCR originated in a man between 18 and 35 years old in good health and CMV-seronegative. The chain combines TRBV7-2 with TRBJ2-7; 7 positions agree with TRBD2. Sequencing input: PBMCs. CDR3 sequence reads: CASSALGGNTVGEQYF. CDR3 in DNA: TGTGCCAGCAGCGCCTTGGGGGGGAATACCGTGGGCGAGCAGTACTTC.